Listed below are T cell receptor beta chains from one sample, sequenced in a study of cytomegalovirus exposure and HLA in healthy donors. This table comes from immunoSEQ multiplex PCR, and its TCRdb copy is limited to in-frame clones, with some not included. The sample gives over 150,000 clones, over 75% of which show up once; around 4% is in the top ten. What was sequenced was PBMCs. The receptors were sampled from a man aged 35 to 55 in good health and CMV-seronegative. Each CDR3 is given with its conserved first and last residue. A D gene is named only where the DNA matches it firmly. Expanded clones are given a class, and other clones once, few, many or no size at all.

CDR3 length	clone size	D gene	V gene	J gene	CDR3 protein	CDR3 DNA
13	.	.	TRBV7-9	TRBJ2-6	CASRPSGANVLTF	TGTGCCAGCAGACCTAGCGGGGCCAACGTCCTGACTTTC
15	.	.	TRBV5-1	TRBJ2-5	CASSGGFPMSGTQYF	TGCGCCAGCAGCGGGGGCTTTCCTATGTCCGGGACCCAGTACTTC
13	.	TRBD2	TRBV11-3	TRBJ2-7	CASSLAGVYEQYF	TGTGCCAGCAGCCTAGCGGGGGTCTACGAGCAGTACTTC
15	once	TRBD1	TRBV5-1	TRBJ1-1	CASSLRQGANTEAFF	TGCGCCAGCAGCTTGCGGCAGGGGGCGAACACTGAAGCTTTCTTT
13	.	.	TRBV28	TRBJ2-7	CASRSDIPYEQYF	TGTGCCAGCCGGTCTGACATTCCCTACGAGCAGTACTTC
14	.	.	TRBV18	TRBJ1-1	CASSPSGQNTEAFF	TGTGCCAGCTCACCATCTGGGCAGAACACTGAAGCTTTCTTT
18	.	.	TRBV27	TRBJ2-3	CASSSQSPRGGLTDTQYF	TGTGCCAGCAGTTCACAATCCCCCAGGGGCGGGCTCACAGATACGCAGTATTTT
13	few	.	TRBV28	TRBJ1-1	CASSFSRRTEAFF	TGTGCCAGCAGTTTTTCGAGGAGGACTGAAGCTTTCTTT
16	.	.	TRBV4-3	TRBJ2-6	CASSQEVTSGANVLTF	TGCGCCAGCAGCCAAGAAGTTACGAGTGGGGCCAACGTCCTGACTTTC
17	.	.	TRBV4-2	TRBJ2-7	CASSQDMGGPSFYEQYF	TGTGCCAGCAGCCAAGATATGGGGGGGCCCTCGTTCTACGAGCAGTACTTC
16	.	TRBD1	TRBV5-4	TRBJ2-1	CASSTKQGANDNEQFF	TGTGCCAGCAGCACCAAACAGGGGGCTAACGATAATGAGCAGTTCTTC
13	.	.	TRBV6-1	TRBJ1-1	CASSVDRRTEAFF	TGTGCCAGCAGTGTCGACAGGCGGACTGAAGCTTTCTTT
14	.	.	TRBV27	TRBJ2-1	CASSPLWQNNEQFF	TGTGCCAGCAGTCCCCTTTGGCAGAACAATGAGCAGTTCTTC
15	few	TRBD2	TRBV7-8	TRBJ2-7	CASSPRGSGSYEQYF	TGTGCCAGCAGCCCCCGGGGTAGCGGGAGTTACGAGCAGTACTTC
14	.	.	TRBV9	TRBJ1-6	CASSAQGEGSPLHF	TGTGCCAGCAGCGCACAGGGAGAGGGGTCACCCCTCCACTTT
16	.	.	TRBV7-2	TRBJ2-7	CASSRREQVTLSEQYF	TGTGCCAGCAGCCGACGAGAACAGGTAACCCTATCCGAGCAGTACTTC
12	.	.	TRBV10-3	TRBJ1-2	CATWSETNGYTF	TGTGCCACTTGGTCCGAGACAAATGGCTACACCTTC
12	.	.	TRBV7-8	TRBJ1-4	CASRDRYEKLFF	TGTGCCAGCAGAGATCGGTACGAAAAACTGTTTTTT
16	.	.	TRBV6-6	TRBJ1-1	CASSYRRGKRGGEAFF	TGTGCCAGCAGTTACCGGAGGGGGAAGCGCGGGGGTGAAGCTTTCTTT
14	.	.	TRBV6-5	TRBJ2-7	CASSYFQGSHEQYF	TGTGCCAGCAGTTACTTTCAGGGGTCCCACGAGCAGTACTTC
13	.	.	TRBV18	TRBJ1-2	CASSPDGRGGYTF	TGTGCCAGCTCACCGGACGGACGGGGAGGCTACACCTTC
15	once	.	TRBV10-1	TRBJ2-4	CASSDSTLAKNIQYF	TGCGCCAGCAGTGATAGTACGCTAGCCAAAAACATTCAGTACTTC
15	.	.	TRBV5-6	TRBJ1-4	CASSLYGQGNEKLFF	TGTGCCAGCAGCTTATATGGGCAGGGTAATGAAAAACTGTTTTTT
16	.	TRBD2	TRBV7-2	TRBJ2-7	CASSLDGTSTSYEQYF	TGTGCCAGCAGCTTAGACGGGACTAGCACTTCCTACGAGCAGTACTTC
14	.	.	TRBV19	TRBJ1-6	CASIYLERISPLHF	TGTGCCAGTATTTATCTGGAGAGGATTTCACCCCTCCACTTT
15	few	.	TRBV23-1	TRBJ2-7	CASTSGTNTDYEQYF	TGCGCCAGCACAAGCGGTACGAACACCGACTACGAGCAGTACTTC
13	once	TRBD1	TRBV7-3	TRBJ1-1	CASSLIDREETFF	TGTGCCAGCAGCTTAATCGACAGGGAGGAAACTTTCTTT
13	.	.	TRBV29-1	TRBJ1-2	CSVAQPRQYGYTF	TGCAGCGTTGCACAGCCCCGCCAATATGGCTACACCTTC
15	.	TRBD2	TRBV5-6	TRBJ2-3	CASSHRLAGPDTQYF	TGTGCCAGCAGCCACCGACTAGCGGGGCCAGATACGCAGTATTTT
15	.	.	TRBV4-3	TRBJ1-2	CASSQGRISRYGYTF	TGCGCCAGCAGCCAAGGGCGGATCTCACGGTATGGCTACACCTTC
16	.	TRBD2	TRBV5-1	TRBJ2-1	CASNRGGILTYNEQFF	TGCGCCAGCAACCGGGGGGGGATCCTTACCTACAATGAGCAGTTCTTC
13	.	.	TRBV29-1	TRBJ1-2	CSVENGETYGYTF	TGCAGCGTTGAAAACGGGGAAACCTATGGCTACACCTTC
17	once	TRBD2	TRBV2	TRBJ2-2	CASSEFGGGAGPGELFF	TGTGCCAGCAGTGAGTTCGGCGGGGGGGCCGGACCAGGGGAGCTGTTTTTT
12	few	.	TRBV6-1	TRBJ1-2	CASRVRGYGYTF	TGTGCCAGCAGGGTCAGGGGATATGGCTACACCTTC
13	.	TRBD2	TRBV4-1	TRBJ2-5	CASKGGGAETQYF	TGCGCCAGCAAGGGCGGGGGAGCGGAGACCCAGTACTTC
18	.	.	TRBV5-6	TRBJ2-5	CASSSPLVGAPPRETQYF	TGTGCCAGCAGCTCCCCACTGGTGGGGGCGCCCCCCCGTGAGACCCAGTACTTC
14	.	TRBD1	TRBV7-3	TRBJ2-2	CASSSTGGTGELFF	TGTGCCAGCAGCTCGACAGGGGGCACCGGGGAGCTGTTTTTT